The clone carrying this TCR beta chain was picked up a small number of times. Its specificity is unknown. The entry originates in a study of shared clonotypes between healthy human individuals. Generated by immunoSEQ multiplex PCR, the TCRdb table keeps only in-frame clones and is missing some. This table has 2 million to 2.5 million clones, about 90% appearing once. Study-wide points: The authors sampled blood alone, and tissue repertoires likely differ. Enrolling few donors narrowed the genetic and exposure-history diversity that was represented.

The clonotype was recovered from a man between 18 and 35 years old in good health. Some clones in this sample may be carry-over from other donors' samples. Source material: naive CD4+ T cells from PBMCs. As for subset: CD45RA+ positively selected.

CDR3 in amino acids: CASSLDHGNTEAFF. The CDR3 DNA is TGTGCCAGCAGCTTAGACCATGGGAACACTGAAGCTTTCTTT. This sequence joins TRBV7-2 and TRBJ1-1; no clear D. Trimming removed 1 base from V and 1 base from J, with 7 bases in between. The CDR3 length is 14 residues. Germline CDR1 reads SGHTA; CDR2 reads FQGNSA.